This T cell receptor beta chain was sequenced for a study of cytomegalovirus exposure and HLA in healthy donors. The V end was cut by 3 bases, the J end by 0 bases, with 7 bases between. CDR3 size: 14 residues. Looked up from germline, CDR1 is SGDLS and CDR2 is YYNGEE. Remarks on this clone: Its antigen remains unknown.

Study results and limitations: By a later analysis, the bulk of CMV-associated TCR beta chains appeared HLA-restricted.

The PCR employed 60 Vbeta primers together with 13 Jbeta primers. Generated by immunoSEQ multiplex PCR, the TCRdb table keeps only in-frame clones and is missing some. The profile shows about 160,000 clones, 70% to 80% of them singletons. The sequenced sample was PBMCs. This sequence originates from a man in his 60s in good health and CMV-seronegative. The chain links TRBV9 to TRBJ1-3, with unresolved D. CDR3 residues: CASSEHDSGNTIYF. CDR3 sequence (DNA): TGTGCCAGCAGCGAACATGACTCTGGAAACACCATATATTTT. Supplemented by reference TRBV9 and TRBJ1-3, the full variable domain reads DSGVTQTPKHLITATGQRVTLRCSPRSGDLSVYWYQQSLDQGLQFLIQYYNGEERAKGNILERFSAQQFPDLHSELNLSSLELGDSALYFCASSEHDSGNTIYFGEGSWLTVV.